This is a list of T cell receptor beta chains from one sample in a study of T cells in Graves' hyperthyroidism and ophthalmopathy. TCRdb used MiXCR to reprocess the multiplex PCR reads, holding one entry per CDR3 protein. The repertoire holds roughly 510,000 distinct CDR3 sequences, with about 45% as singletons. The sequencing input was peripheral blood or thyroid tissue (not recorded which). The origin of the receptors is an adult woman with Graves' disease, either hyperthyroidism or ophthalmopathy (not recorded which). Both conserved end residues are part of each CDR3. D genes are given only for firm matches. Clone size is shown for a subset of rows, as once, few, many or a class of expanded clone.

D: TRBD1
V: TRBV20-1
size: .
J: TRBJ1-1
CDR3: CSAGNRGNTEAFF
DNA: TGCAGTGCTGGAAACAGGGGGAACACTGAAGCTTTCTTT

D: .
V: TRBV15
size: .
J: TRBJ1-1
CDR3: CATSRDAMNTEAFF
DNA: TGTGCCACCAGCAGAGATGCCATGAACACTGAAGCTTTCTTT

D: .
V: TRBV11-2
size: .
J: TRBJ1-3
CDR3: CASSLGTIYF
DNA: TGTGCCAGCAGCTTAGGTACCATATATTTT

D: TRBD1
V: TRBV7-9
size: .
J: TRBJ1-2
CDR3: CASSPDGAGGLLGGYTF
DNA: TGTGCCAGCAGCCCCGACGGGGCAGGGGGACTACTGGGTGGCTACACCTTC

D: .
V: TRBV7-9
size: .
J: TRBJ2-1
CDR3: CASSKTGASYNEQFF
DNA: TGTGCCAGTAGTAAGACGGGGGCCTCCTACAATGAGCAGTTCTTC

D: .
V: TRBV29-1
size: many
J: TRBJ1-4
CDR3: CSGLTTNEKLFF
DNA: TGCAGCGGTTTGACAACTAATGAAAAACTGTTTTTT

D: .
V: TRBV11-2
size: many
J: TRBJ1-6
CDR3: CASSLAMGGFPLHF
DNA: TGTGCCAGCAGCTTAGCCATGGGGGGTTTCCCCCTCCACTTT

D: TRBD1
V: TRBV15
size: .
J: TRBJ1-4
CDR3: CATSSGTENEKLFF
DNA: TGTGCCACCAGCAGTGGGACAGAGAATGAAAAACTGTTTTTT

D: TRBD1
V: TRBV6-9
size: few
J: TRBJ1-2
CDR3: CASSPDREYGYTF
DNA: TGTGCCAGCAGTCCTGACAGGGAGTATGGCTACACCTTC

D: .
V: TRBV20-1
size: .
J: TRBJ1-1
CDR3: CSARDLGNTEAFF
DNA: TGCAGTGCTAGAGATCTGGGCAACACTGAAGCTTTCTTT

D: TRBD1
V: TRBV7-9
size: few
J: TRBJ2-7
CDR3: CASSLDRGQDEQYF
DNA: TGTGCCAGCAGCTTGGACAGGGGGCAAGACGAGCAGTACTTC

D: .
V: TRBV4-2
size: many
J: TRBJ1-5
CDR3: CASSQVGGQGNQPQHF
DNA: TGTGCCAGCAGCCAAGTTGGGGGGCAAGGCAATCAGCCCCAGCATTTT

D: TRBD1
V: TRBV12-3/TRBV12-4
size: .
J: TRBJ1-2
CDR3: CASSFVGQDPFNGYTF
DNA: TGTGCCAGCAGTTTCGTCGGACAGGATCCCTTTAATGGCTACACCTTC

D: TRBD1
V: TRBV28
size: .
J: TRBJ2-6
CDR3: CASSYGQGASIGANVLTF
DNA: TGCGCCAGCAGTTACGGACAGGGGGCGTCTATTGGGGCCAACGTCCTGACTTTC

D: .
V: TRBV5-6
size: few
J: TRBJ1-5
CDR3: CASSFHGSGQPQHF
DNA: TGTGCCAGCAGCTTCCACGGATCGGGGCAGCCCCAGCATTTT

D: .
V: TRBV6-6
size: many
J: TRBJ2-7
CDR3: CASKGRFYEQYF
DNA: TGTGCCAGCAAGGGACGGTTCTACGAGCAGTACTTC

D: TRBD1
V: TRBV29-1
size: .
J: TRBJ2-7
CDR3: CSLGDRFGEQYF
DNA: TGCAGCTTGGGGGACAGGTTCGGCGAGCAGTACTTC

D: .
V: TRBV7-6
size: .
J: TRBJ2-7
CDR3: CASSLVGLDGTEQYF
DNA: TGTGCCAGCAGCTTAGTCGGGCTAGACGGGACCGAGCAGTACTTC

D: TRBD1
V: TRBV10-1
size: .
J: TRBJ1-6
CDR3: CASSAEQGARSPLHF
DNA: TGCGCCAGCAGTGCCGAGCAGGGGGCGAGGTCACCCCTCCACTTT

D: TRBD1
V: TRBV7-2
size: .
J: TRBJ1-5
CDR3: CASSIGQGPLWQPQHF
DNA: TGTGCCAGCAGCATCGGACAGGGCCCCCTCTGGCAGCCCCAGCATTTT

D: .
V: TRBV7-2
size: many
J: TRBJ1-1
CDR3: CASSRGDGAFF
DNA: TGTGCCAGCAGCCGGGGTGACGGGGCTTTCTTT

D: .
V: TRBV29-1
size: few
J: TRBJ1-2
CDR3: CSVAPSGAYGYTF
DNA: TGCAGCGTTGCACCCTCAGGGGCCTATGGCTACACCTTC

D: TRBD1
V: TRBV12-3/TRBV12-4
size: .
J: TRBJ2-6
CDR3: CASSLGGQVLSGANVLTF
DNA: TGTGCCAGCAGCTTAGGGGGACAGGTCCTCTCTGGGGCCAACGTCCTGACTTTC

D: .
V: TRBV2
size: .
J: TRBJ2-5
CDR3: CAIRVSQETQYF
DNA: TGTGCCATCAGGGTTTCGCAAGAGACCCAGTACTTC

D: TRBD2
V: TRBV3-1
size: many
J: TRBJ2-2
CDR3: CASSQGLAGGRNTGELFF
DNA: TGTGCCAGCAGCCAAGGACTAGCGGGAGGGCGGAACACCGGGGAGCTGTTTTTT

D: .
V: TRBV6-2/TRBV6-3
size: .
J: TRBJ1-4
CDR3: CASSYKRQARDKLFF
DNA: TGTGCCAGCAGTTACAAAAGACAGGCCCGCGATAAACTGTTTTTT

D: .
V: TRBV9
size: .
J: TRBJ1-3
CDR3: CASSPRAWNTIYF
DNA: TGTGCCAGCAGCCCCCGTGCGTGGAACACCATATATTTT

D: TRBD1
V: TRBV30
size: .
J: TRBJ1-3
CDR3: CAWRATTGLGFGNTIYF
DNA: TGTGCCTGGAGAGCAACGACAGGGTTAGGATTTGGAAACACCATATATTTT

D: .
V: TRBV5-6
size: .
J: TRBJ2-5
CDR3: CASRKKGETQYF
DNA: TGTGCCAGCAGAAAAAAAGGGGAGACCCAGTACTTC

D: TRBD2
V: TRBV29-1
size: .
J: TRBJ2-2
CDR3: CSLGRGAGELFF
DNA: TGCAGCTTAGGGAGGGGTGCCGGGGAGCTGTTTTTT

D: .
V: TRBV5-6
size: .
J: TRBJ2-7
CDR3: CASSTGPRSSYEQYF
DNA: TGTGCCAGCAGTACTGGGCCTAGGAGCTCCTACGAGCAGTACTTC

D: TRBD1
V: TRBV27
size: .
J: TRBJ1-5
CDR3: CASSVNRDSNQPQHF
DNA: TGTGCCAGCAGTGTAAACCGGGACAGTAATCAGCCCCAGCATTTT

D: .
V: TRBV19
size: .
J: TRBJ1-1
CDR3: CASSQPPDRNTEAFF
DNA: TGTGCCAGTAGTCAACCCCCGGACAGGAACACTGAAGCTTTCTTT

D: .
V: TRBV24-1
size: .
J: TRBJ2-1
CDR3: CATSDLGGPGHPYNEQFF
DNA: TGTGCCACCAGTGATTTGGGGGGGCCGGGACATCCCTACAATGAGCAGTTCTTC

D: .
V: TRBV12-3/TRBV12-4
size: .
J: TRBJ2-7
CDR3: CASSLVVGLEQYF
DNA: TGTGCCAGCAGTTTAGTTGTGGGGCTCGAGCAGTACTTC

D: .
V: TRBV9
size: many
J: TRBJ2-5
CDR3: CASSVEEGGVETQYF
DNA: TGTGCCAGCAGCGTAGAGGAGGGGGGTGTGGAGACCCAGTACTTC

D: .
V: TRBV29-1
size: many
J: TRBJ1-2
CDR3: CSVGSARRSYGYTF
DNA: TGCAGCGTTGGTTCAGCCCGCCGATCCTATGGCTACACCTTC

D: .
V: TRBV7-3
size: once
J: TRBJ2-6
CDR3: CASSRANTGANVLTF
DNA: TGTGCCAGCAGCAGGGCGAACACCGGGGCCAACGTCCTGACTTTC

D: .
V: TRBV14
size: .
J: TRBJ2-7
CDR3: CASSGTLIAEQYF
DNA: TGTGCCAGCAGCGGTACTTTGATAGCCGAGCAGTACTTC

D: .
V: TRBV5-1
size: .
J: TRBJ1-4
CDR3: CASSLESGFNEKLFF
DNA: TGCGCCAGCAGCTTGGAGTCCGGATTTAATGAAAAACTGTTTTTT

D: .
V: TRBV2
size: many
J: TRBJ1-6
CDR3: CASATGFNSPLHF
DNA: TGTGCCAGCGCGACAGGTTTTAATTCACCCCTCCACTTT

D: .
V: TRBV20-1
size: .
J: TRBJ2-5
CDR3: CSAYLTKVETQYF
DNA: TGCAGTGCTTACTTGACAAAAGTAGAGACCCAGTACTTC

D: .
V: TRBV20-1
size: many
J: TRBJ2-7
CDR3: CSARVQGGTTYEQYF
DNA: TGCAGTGCTAGAGTTCAAGGGGGGACAACCTACGAGCAGTACTTC

D: .
V: TRBV20-1
size: .
J: TRBJ1-2
CDR3: CSARIPPGDDGYTF
DNA: TGCAGTGCTAGGATCCCGCCCGGGGACGATGGCTACACCTTC

D: TRBD2
V: TRBV14
size: .
J: TRBJ2-7
CDR3: CASSRAGGRYEQYF
DNA: TGTGCCAGCAGCCGAGCGGGAGGTCGCTACGAGCAGTACTTC

D: .
V: TRBV15
size: .
J: TRBJ2-5
CDR3: CATAGTQETQYF
DNA: TGTGCCACCGCCGGGACCCAAGAGACCCAGTACTTC

D: .
V: TRBV20-1
size: few
J: TRBJ2-5
CDR3: CSARSGGFQETQYF
DNA: TGCAGTGCTAGGTCGGGGGGCTTCCAAGAGACCCAGTACTTC